One sample yielded the 27 T cell receptor beta chains listed below, sequenced in a study of blood T cell repertoires in COVID-19. TCRdb keeps only in-frame clones here, not all; method: immunoSEQ multiplex PCR. The sample consists of hundreds of thousands of clones, around four fifths of them appearing once. The sample taken for sequencing was peripheral blood. Receptors originate from a woman aged 80 or over with active or convalescent COVID-19.

The chain employs TRBV7-3 and TRBJ2-3; 9 bases are shared with TRBD2. With V trimmed by 5 bases and J by 4 bases, 4 bases remained unmatched. This CDR3 contains 14 residues. Germline CDR1 and CDR2: SGHTA and FQGTGA. CDR3 in DNA: TGTGCCAGCAGCGAGGGACTAGCTCCAGATACGCAGTATTTT. It codes for CASSEGLAPDTQYF.

This CDR3 is CASSLLGLAVTDTQYF. CDR3 sequence (DNA): TGTGCCAGCAGCCTCCTCGGACTAGCGGTCACAGATACGCAGTATTTT. This chain joins TRBV5-4 and TRBJ2-3, with 10 bases aligning to TRBD2. The CDR3 covers 16 residues. V lost 4 bases and J lost 2; bases outside the gene matches: 7. Germline loops: CDR1 SGHNT, CDR2 YYREEE (reference sequence).

The genes are TRBV15 and TRBJ2-2, with D tentatively TRBD2 (6 bases). Germline V gives CDR1 LNHNV, CDR2 YYDKDF (reference sequence). V lost 0 bases to trimming and J lost 3 bases, with 20 bases between them. This CDR3 is 19 amino acids long. The CDR3 spells CATSREPAPRGTDTGELFF. The CDR3 region has the DNA TGTGCCACCAGCAGAGAGCCCGCCCCCCGGGGGACGGACACCGGGGAGCTGTTTTTT.

J is TRBJ2-1 and V is TRBV20-1; D perhaps matches TRBD1 (6 bases). Germline CDR1 is DFQATT and CDR2 is SNEGSKA (reference sequence). CDR3 length: 14 residues. The ends were cut back, 3 bases at V and 4 bases at J, with 13 bases in the middle. The CDR3 is CSASYRAGYNEQFF. In DNA, the CDR3 is TGCAGTGCTAGTTACAGGGCAGGGTACAATGAGCAGTTCTTC.

The rearrangement uses TRBV28 and TRBJ2-7; possibly TRBD1 for D (6 bases). Germline V gene lookup returns CDR1 MDHEN and CDR2 SYDVKM. The CDR3 consists of 14 residues. The V gene lost 5 bases and the J gene lost 1 base, with 12 bases spanning the gap. The CDR3 DNA reads TGTGCCAGCAGTACCCCGACAGGTTCCTACGAGCAGTACTTC. Translating gives CASSTPTGSYEQYF.

The chain has TRBV4-1 and TRBJ2-7, with 8 bases aligning to TRBD1. Germline V gene sequence: CDR1 MGHRA, CDR2 YSYEKL. The CDR3 is 15 residues long. J gave up 6 bases and V 5 bases, and 12 bases lay outside the gene matches. The CDR3 reads CASSWDRTGIREQYF. The CDR3 nucleotides are TGCGCCAGCAGCTGGGACCGGACAGGGATCCGCGAGCAGTACTTC.

V and J are TRBV7-9 and TRBJ2-7, with 9 bases matching TRBD1. CDR1 SEHNR and CDR2 FQNEAQ come from the germline V gene (reference sequence). The CDR3 covers 16 residues. V dropped 5 bases and J dropped 4; count of bases not matched to a gene: 12. The CDR3 spells CASSAWAGQGSYEQYF. The CDR3 coding sequence is TGTGCCAGCAGCGCCTGGGCGGGACAGGGTTCGTACGAGCAGTACTTC.

V is TRBV29-1 and J is TRBJ2-1; a possible D gene is TRBD2 (5 bases). V shed 3 bases and J shed 8 bases, with 14 bases lying between them. Germline V gives CDR1 SQVTM, CDR2 ANQGSEA. The CDR3 runs 13 residues. In nucleotides, the CDR3 is TGCAGCGTTGAGACGTGGGAGAACGATGAGCAGTTCTTC. Translation gives CSVETWENDEQFF.

This clone was observed a handful of times. This chain uses TRBV19 with TRBJ2-4; D perhaps matches TRBD1 (6 bases). Trimming took off 3 bases at V and 2 bases at J, with 20 bases between the two ends. Germline-derived CDR1 and CDR2 are LNHDA and SQIVND (reference sequence). There are 18 residues in the CDR3. CDR3 protein: CASSIGVPGTSTKNIQYF. As DNA, the CDR3 is TGTGCCAGTAGTATTGGGGTCCCGGGGACAAGTACCAAAAACATTCAGTACTTC. Looking up the rest from reference TRBV19 and TRBJ2-4 gives the full variable domain: DGGITQSPKYLFRKEGQNVTLSCEQNLNHDAMYWYRQDPGQGLRLIYYSQIVNDFQKGDIAEGYSVSREKKESFPLTVTSAQKNPTAFYLCASSIGVPGTSTKNIQYFGAGTRLSVL.

J is TRBJ2-7 and V is TRBV7-8; 7 bases match TRBD1. Germline V gene data show CDR1 as SGHVS and CDR2 as FQNEAQ. V lost 1 base, J lost 2 bases, and 5 bases stayed unmatched. The CDR3 covers 15 residues. The CDR3 nucleotides are TGTGCCAGCAGCTTAGGACAGGGCTTAGCCTACGAGCAGTACTTC. It yields the protein CASSLGQGLAYEQYF. The full variable domain, in which reference TRBV7-8 and TRBJ2-7 provide the parts outside the CDR3, is GAGVSQSPRYKVAKRGQDVALRCDPISGHVSLFWYQQALGQGPEFLTYFQNEAQLDKSGLPSDRFFAERPEGSVSTLKIQRTQQEDSAVYLCASSLGQGLAYEQYFGPGTRLTVT.

The chain combines TRBV7-8 with TRBJ1-3; 10 bases map to TRBD1. After removal of 1 base from V and 0 bases from J, the junction contained 3 bases not matched to a gene. This CDR3 spans 17 amino acids. The germline CDR1 and CDR2 sequences are SGHVS and FQNEAQ. CDR3 coding DNA: TGTGCCAGCAGCTTAGGGAGGACAGGGGGCTCTGGAAACACCATATATTTT. Translation: CASSLGRTGGSGNTIYF. Combining the CDR3 with reference TRBV7-8 and TRBJ1-3 gives the whole variable domain GAGVSQSPRYKVAKRGQDVALRCDPISGHVSLFWYQQALGQGPEFLTYFQNEAQLDKSGLPSDRFFAERPEGSVSTLKIQRTQQEDSAVYLCASSLGRTGGSGNTIYFGEGSWLTVV.

CDR3 DNA: TGTGCCAGCAGCCTTGACAGGGTATACACAGATACGCAGTATTTT. Amino acid sequence: CASSLDRVYTDTQYF. The rearrangement uses TRBV5-4 and TRBJ2-3; 7 bases map to TRBD1. V trimming: 4 bases; J trimming: 2 bases; junction bases outside the gene matches: 7. This CDR3 has 15 residues. Germline V lookup: CDR1 SGHNT, CDR2 YYREEE (reference sequence).

The CDR3 loop reads CASSQASGSSGEQFF. The DNA for the CDR3 is TGTGCCAGCAGCCAAGCTAGCGGGAGTTCGGGTGAGCAGTTCTTC. V is TRBV3-1 (or the pseudogene TRBV3-2) and J is TRBJ2-1, with 10 bases aligning to TRBD2. Per the germline V gene, CDR1 is LGHDT and CDR2 is YNNKEL (reference sequence). The CDR3 runs 15 residues. V gave up 1 base and J gave up 9 bases; unmatched junction bases: 6.

This chain uses TRBV15 with TRBJ2-7, with TRBD1 matching over 8 bases. The CDR3 runs to 15 residues. V lost 1 base to trimming and J lost 3 bases; unmatched junction nucleotides: 5. Looked up from germline, CDR1 is LNHNV and CDR2 is YYDKDF (reference sequence). CDR3 in DNA: TGTGCCACCAGCAGAGTTACAGGGGGAATCTACGAGCAGTACTTC. This translates into CATSRVTGGIYEQYF.

V gene TRBV3-1 (or the pseudogene TRBV3-2) combines with J gene TRBJ2-1, with D unclear. The CDR3 is 15 residues long. Per germline, CDR1 LGHDT and CDR2 YNNKEL (reference sequence). V gave up 0 bases and J gave up 9 bases, with 15 bases separating them. The DNA for the CDR3 is TGTGCCAGCAGCCAAGAATGGAGCACAAGTGGTGAGCAGTTCTTC. This translates into CASSQEWSTSGEQFF.

This sequence joins TRBV18 and TRBJ2-7; tentative D call: TRBD2 (6 bases). V gave up 5 bases and J gave up 2 bases, with 13 bases separating them. CDR3 length equals 14 residues. Germline values: CDR1 KGHSH, CDR2 LQKENI. The CDR3 DNA reads as TGTGCCAGCTCATACCGGGAGCGGGCCTACGAGCAGTACTTC. It codes for CASSYRERAYEQYF.

The chain joins TRBV9 to TRBJ1-2; 7 bases map to TRBD1. V shed 3 bases and J 4 bases; nucleotides not matched to a gene: 12. CDR1 and CDR2 from the germline V gene are SGDLS and YYNGEE. This CDR3 has 16 amino acids. The CDR3 coding sequence is TGTGCCAGCAGCGGGTACGGCAGGGGGGAAGCCTATGGCTACACCTTC. It is translated as CASSGYGRGEAYGYTF. The whole variable domain, filled in from reference TRBV9 and TRBJ1-2, reads DSGVTQTPKHLITATGQRVTLRCSPRSGDLSVYWYQQSLDQGLQFLIQYYNGEERAKGNILERFSAQQFPDLHSELNLSSLELGDSALYFCASSGYGRGEAYGYTFGSGTRLTVV.

V usage is TRBV5-8 and J usage is TRBJ1-5; D gene ambiguous. V lost 4 bases and J lost 0, with 14 bases in between. The CDR3 runs 16 residues. Germline V CDR1 and CDR2: SGHTS, YDEGEE. CDR3 nucleotide sequence: TGTGCCAGCAGCCCCAGAAATGATTATAGCAATCAGCCCCAGCATTTT. Its protein is CASSPRNDYSNQPQHF.

V usage is TRBV5-4 and J usage is TRBJ2-1, with TRBD2 as a possible D gene (6 bases). CDR3 length: 15 amino acids. From germline, CDR1 is SGHNT and CDR2 YYREEE (reference sequence). The germline V and J ends were trimmed by 4 bases and 0 bases, with 11 bases remaining between them. The CDR3 DNA is TGTGCCAGCAGCGGCGGGATTAGCTCCTACAATGAGCAGTTCTTC. This codes for CASSGGISSYNEQFF.

The table lists this clone with a few counts. This chain connects TRBV9 to TRBJ2-2; D is undetermined. Trimming left V 1 base short and J 7 bases short, with 14 bases between. Germline lookup yields CDR1 SGDLS and CDR2 YYNGEE. The CDR3 is 15 amino acids. CDR3: CASSVSPASHGELFF. CDR3 bases: TGTGCCAGCAGCGTATCGCCCGCATCACACGGGGAGCTGTTTTTT.

This clone appeared once. The chain combines TRBV6-6 with TRBJ1-2; perhaps TRBD1 as D (5 bases). V lost 0 bases and J 4 bases, leaving 12 bases between the germline ends. This CDR3 has 15 residues. Germline lookup yields CDR1 MNHNY and CDR2 SVGAGI (reference sequence). The CDR3 DNA sequence: TGTGCCAGCAGTTACTCGCAGGGTCCCCTCTATGGCTACACCTTC. Protein sequence: CASSYSQGPLYGYTF.

The chain employs TRBV5-4 and TRBJ2-7, with 8 bases lining up with TRBD2. Germline CDR1 SGHNT, CDR2 YYREEE (reference sequence). The CDR3 totals 16 residues. The ends lost 4 bases at V and 4 bases at J; junction bases unmatched: 13. The CDR3 sequence: CASSPNYGTRPYEQYF. CDR3 DNA sequence: TGTGCCAGCAGCCCAAATTACGGGACTAGACCGTACGAGCAGTACTTC.

This chain uses TRBV11-2 with TRBJ1-6; D perhaps matches TRBD1 (5 bases). The germline V and J ends were trimmed by 2 bases and 5 bases, with 16 bases remaining between them. Germline assignment: CDR1 SGHAT and CDR2 FQNNGV. This CDR3 is 17 amino acids long. The CDR3 DNA reads as TGTGCCAGCAGCTTAAATCGGGGGGGGTACGATAATTCACCCCTCCACTTT. Its protein is CASSLNRGGYDNSPLHF. The variable domain in full, with the rest retrieved from reference TRBV11-2 and TRBJ1-6, is EAGVAQSPRYKIIEKRQSVAFWCNPISGHATLYWYQQILGQGPKLLIQFQNNGVVDDSQLPKDRFSAERLKGVDSTLKIQPAKLEDSAVYLCASSLNRGGYDNSPLHFGNGTRLTVT.

A single count supports this clone. The chain carries TRBV19 and TRBJ2-4; 11 positions agree with TRBD1. Looked up from germline, CDR1 is LNHDA and CDR2 is SQIVND (reference sequence). CDR3 length: 17 amino acids. The trim removed 7 bases at V and 3 bases at J, leaving 11 bases unmatched. The CDR3 reads CASKAADRGLGKNIQYF. The DNA of the CDR3 is TGTGCCAGTAAGGCTGCGGACAGGGGGCTTGGCAAAAACATTCAGTACTTC.

The chain joins TRBV18 to TRBJ1-1; D is unclear. The CDR3 has 14 amino acids. The germline gives CDR1 KGHSH, CDR2 LQKENI. Trimming removed 3 bases from V and 2 bases from J, with 10 bases in between. The chain's CDR3 is CASSPSVLNTEAFF. In nucleotides, the CDR3 is TGTGCCAGCTCACCCTCAGTGTTAAACACTGAAGCTTTCTTT.

The chain employs TRBV10-3 and TRBJ1-3; D remains unclear. V gave up 0 bases and J gave up 4 bases, with 4 bases separating them. The CDR3 is 13 amino acids. The germline gives CDR1 ENHRY, CDR2 SYGVKD. CDR3 sequence reads: CAISESSGNTIYF. In DNA, the CDR3 is TGTGCCATCAGTGAGTCTTCGGGAAACACCATATATTTT.

V is TRBV2 and J is TRBJ2-3, with 8 bases fitting TRBD1. The CDR3 covers 16 residues. Trimming cost V 7 bases and J 2 bases; bases outside gene matches: 11. Germline V gives CDR1 SNHLY, CDR2 FYNNEI. The CDR3 protein is CASTDAGQENTDTQYF. The DNA of the CDR3 is TGTGCCAGCACCGATGCGGGACAGGAGAACACAGATACGCAGTATTTT. Looking up the rest from reference TRBV2 and TRBJ2-3 gives the full variable domain: EPEVTQTPSHQVTQMGQEVILRCVPISNHLYFYWYRQILGQKVEFLVSFYNNEISEKSEIFDDQFSVERPDGSNFTLKIRSTKLEDSAMYFCASTDAGQENTDTQYFGPGTRLTVL.